This TCR beta chain was identified in a study of blood T cell repertoires in COVID-19. On the study more broadly: T cells, B-cell-depleted T cells, or PBMCs provided the cDNA or gDNA that served as material.

Produced via immunoSEQ multiplex PCR; TCRdb's table is partial and in-frame only. The sample lists about 73,000 clones; over 75% were seen once. The CDR3 is 15 amino acids. Trimming took 7 bases from V and 6 from J, leaving 18 bases between them. Germline values: CDR1 MNHEY, CDR2 SVGAGI. The J gene is TRBJ2-2, the V gene TRBV6-5, with a weak D call TRBD2 (6 bases). Material: peripheral blood. The clonotype was recovered from a woman aged 60-75 years with acute or convalescent COVID-19. The CDR3: CASTEGPTAPGELFF. The CDR3 bases are TGTGCCAGCACGGAGGGACCAACCGCCCCCGGGGAGCTGTTTTTT.